One and the same sample provided the 29 T cell receptor beta chains below, sequenced in a study of shared clonotypes between healthy human individuals. Profiling relied on immunoSEQ multiplex PCR, and the TCRdb table lists in-frame clones only, not all of them. The sample holds 2 million or so clones, less than 95% seen once. In the naive CD8 group, cells lacked CD45RO and were positively selected for CCR7, so terminally differentiated effector memory CD45RA+ cells were left out. Material for sequencing was naive CD8+ T cells sorted from blood. The receptors stem from a man aged 18 to 35 in good health.

The rearrangement links TRBV30 to TRBJ1-2; D is unclear. The CDR3 runs to 12 residues. V was pared by 1 base and J by 2 bases, with 5 bases between. In germline, CDR1 is GTSNPN, CDR2 SVGIG (reference sequence). CDR3 DNA sequence: TGTGCCTGGAGTGGCGCCAACTATGGCTACACCTTC. Translated: CAWSGANYGYTF.

V usage is TRBV28 and J usage is TRBJ2-3; no firm D call. Germline loops: CDR1 MDHEN, CDR2 SYDVKM. V shed 0 bases and J shed 0 bases, with 7 bases lying between them. The CDR3 runs 15 residues. CDR3 nucleotide sequence: TGTGCCAGCAGTTTATGGGGATCTAGCACAGATACGCAGTATTTT. Translated, it gives CASSLWGSSTDTQYF. The variable domain in full, completed from reference TRBV28 and TRBJ2-3, reads DVKVTQSSRYLVKRTGEKVFLECVQDMDHENMFWYRQDPGLGLRLIYFSYDVKMKEKGDIPEGYSVSREKKERFSLILESASTNQTSMYLCASSLWGSSTDTQYFGPGTRLTVL.

This sequence joins TRBV15 and TRBJ1-4, with 7 bases aligning to TRBD1. The CDR3 totals 15 residues. Germline V lookup: CDR1 LNHNV, CDR2 YYDKDF (reference sequence). The junction had 5 bases not matched to a gene; V was cut back by 3 bases and J by 4 bases. CDR3 DNA sequence: TGTGCCACCAGCAGTGTACAGGGGCATAATGAAAAACTGTTTTTT. Translation gives CATSSVQGHNEKLFF.

The chain carries TRBV5-1 and TRBJ2-7; 8 bases agree with TRBD1. The V segment lost 4 bases and the J segment 2 bases; nucleotides outside the gene matches: 8. Germline V CDR1 and CDR2: SGHRS, YFSETQ. The CDR3 runs to 15 residues. The CDR3 bases are TGCGCCAGCAGCCAAGACGGGACAGGTCCCTACGAGCAGTACTTC. Translated: CASSQDGTGPYEQYF.

The chain joins TRBV7-6 to TRBJ2-3; 11 bases align to TRBD1. The length of the CDR3 is 14 residues. CDR1 is SGHVS and CDR2 is FNYEAQ in the germline V gene. Trimming cost V 5 bases and J 13 bases; bases outside gene matches: 11. The CDR3 DNA sequence: TGTGCCAGCAGCCCAATGGGACAGGGGGGGGAGGAGTATTTT. Translating gives CASSPMGQGGEEYF.

The chain employs TRBV6-1 and TRBJ1-2; 7 positions agree with TRBD1. Germline trimming cut 3 bases from V and 5 bases from J; bases unmatched to any gene: 12. Per germline, CDR1 MNHNS and CDR2 SASEGT. The CDR3 extends over 16 amino acids. The CDR3 bases are TGTGCCAGCAGTGAGGCAGAAGTACAGGGGATTTATGGCTACACCTTC. Residues: CASSEAEVQGIYGYTF.

The genes are TRBV7-6 and TRBJ1-6; D unresolved. The CDR3 consists of 17 residues. Per germline, CDR1 SGHVS and CDR2 FNYEAQ. V lost 1 base and J 0 bases, leaving 10 bases between the germline ends. The CDR3 sequence is CASSLDTVSSYNSPLHF. For the CDR3, the DNA is TGTGCCAGCAGCTTAGATACCGTTAGCTCCTATAATTCACCCCTCCACTTT. Complete variable domain (other parts from reference TRBV7-6 and TRBJ1-6): GAGVSQSPRYKVTKRGQDVALRCDPISGHVSLYWYRQALGQGPEFLTYFNYEAQQDKSGLPNDRFSAERPEGSISTLTIQRTEQRDSAMYRCASSLDTVSSYNSPLHFGNGTRLTVT.

Comments on this clone: The identical CDR3 is also encoded by other nucleotide sequences in the sample. This sequence joins TRBV6-5 and TRBJ2-2, with 12 bases that match TRBD2. This CDR3 is 16 amino acids long. Germline values: CDR1 MNHEY, CDR2 SVGAGI. V lost 2 bases and J lost 4; bases outside the gene matches: 2. This CDR3 is CASSYILAGGTGELFF. CDR3 sequence (DNA): TGTGCCAGCAGTTACATACTAGCGGGAGGCACCGGGGAGCTGTTTTTT.

The chain uses TRBV19 and TRBJ2-1, with 10 bases matching TRBD2. Germline loops: CDR1 LNHDA, CDR2 SQIVND (reference sequence). This CDR3 region has 14 residues. J lost 8 bases, V lost 4 bases, and 5 bases had no gene match. DNA of the CDR3: TGTGCCAGTAGTAAGCGGGGGGGAAGGGATGAGCAGTTCTTC. Residues: CASSKRGGRDEQFF.

The chain has TRBV14 and TRBJ1-1, with TRBD1 matching over 7 bases. The length of the CDR3 is 16 residues. Unmatched junction bases numbered 6, after V lost 0 bases and J lost 2 bases. Per germline, CDR1 SGHDN and CDR2 FVKESK. CDR3 DNA sequence: TGTGCCAGCAGCCAAGATCTAGGGACAGCAAACACTGAAGCTTTCTTT. Translating it yields CASSQDLGTANTEAFF.

The chain has TRBV14 and TRBJ2-1; TRBD1 aligns across 7 bases. The germline V gene encodes CDR1 SGHDN and CDR2 FVKESK. CDR3 length: 14 amino acids. V trimming: 1 base; J trimming: 7 bases; junction bases outside the gene matches: 4. The CDR3 sequence is CASSQVGRGNEQFF. The CDR3 DNA is TGTGCCAGCAGCCAAGTGGGCAGGGGGAATGAGCAGTTCTTC.

Comment on this clone: Additional DNA sequences in this sample encode the identical CDR3. The chain carries TRBV4-1 and TRBJ1-4; D is uncertain. The germline V gene has CDR1 MGHRA and CDR2 YSYEKL. V lost 0 bases to trimming and J lost 8 bases, with 7 bases between them. CDR3 length: 13 residues. The CDR3 coding sequence is TGCGCCAGCAGCCAAGATAGGGAGGAAAAACTGTTTTTT. It codes for CASSQDREEKLFF.

This chain uses TRBV7-3 with TRBJ2-1; tentative D call: TRBD2 (6 bases). The CDR3 totals 14 residues. In germline, CDR1 is SGHTA, CDR2 FQGTGA. The V end was cut by 6 bases, the J end by 7 bases, with 16 bases between. The CDR3 loop is CASSRTIRGNEQFF. CDR3 nucleotides: TGTGCCAGCAGTAGGACTATCAGAGGTAATGAGCAGTTCTTC.

CDR3 amino acids: CASSQDGRGLETQYF. Here the CDR3 DNA reads TGCGCCAGCAGCCAAGATGGGAGGGGGCTCGAGACCCAGTACTTC. The rearrangement joins TRBV4-1 to TRBJ2-5; D may match TRBD1 or TRBD2 (7 bases each). Trimming stripped 0 bases from V and 5 bases from J, with 13 bases between. Germline CDR1 reads MGHRA; CDR2 reads YSYEKL. The CDR3 runs 15 residues.

This chain uses TRBV5-4 with TRBJ2-3; D unresolved. This CDR3 region has 15 residues. V was clipped by 4 bases and J by 0 bases, with 12 bases between them. CDR1 and CDR2 (germline): SGHNT, YYREEE (reference sequence). CDR3 sequence (DNA): TGTGCCAGCAGCCAAACAGACCCTAGCACAGATACGCAGTATTTT. As protein: CASSQTDPSTDTQYF.

This chain joins TRBV13 and TRBJ2-7; the D gene could be TRBD1 or TRBD2 (5 bases each). V was trimmed by 5 bases and J by 2 bases, leaving 10 bases between them. Germline V gene sequence: CDR1 PRHDT, CDR2 FYEKMQ (reference sequence). The CDR3 is made up of 13 amino acids. The CDR3 DNA is TGTGCCAGCAGCCCACTGGGACCCTACGAGCAGTACTTC. This codes for CASSPLGPYEQYF. The full variable domain, rest sourced from reference TRBV13 and TRBJ2-7, is AAGVIQSPRHLIKEKRETATLKCYPIPRHDTVYWYQQGPGQDPQFLISFYEKMQSDKGSIPDRFSAQQFSDYHSELNMSSLELGDSALYFCASSPLGPYEQYFGPGTRLTVT.

V is TRBV5-4 and J is TRBJ2-7; D is tentatively TRBD1 or TRBD2 (5 bases each). Between the trimmed V and J ends, which lost 4 bases and 2 bases, there was a span of 13 bases. The CDR3 length is 14 residues. Germline-derived CDR1 and CDR2 are SGHNT and YYREEE (reference sequence). The CDR3 DNA sequence: TGTGCCAGCAGCAACTGGGACGGGCCCTACGAGCAGTACTTC. Its protein product is CASSNWDGPYEQYF.

This rearrangement joins TRBV7-9 to TRBJ1-3; D is undetermined. This CDR3 comprises 15 residues. CDR1 is SEHNR and CDR2 is FQNEAQ in the germline V gene (reference sequence). Trimming pared 5 bases from V and 0 bases from J, leaving 11 bases between. The CDR3: CASSPTGISGNTIYF. The CDR3 nucleotides read TGTGCCAGCAGCCCAACCGGGATCTCTGGAAACACCATATATTTT.

The V and J genes are TRBV27 and TRBJ1-5, with 7 bases that match TRBD1. The CDR3 is 15 amino acids. V was pared by 6 bases and J by 1 base, with 6 bases of the junction left unmatched. Germline CDR1 is MNHEY and CDR2 is SMNVEV (reference sequence). This CDR3 reads CASRATGQSNQPQHF. The CDR3 DNA follows: TGTGCCAGCAGGGCGACGGGACAGAGCAATCAGCCCCAGCATTTT.

The V call is TRBV4-1, the J call TRBJ2-2; D perhaps matches TRBD1 (5 bases). There are 14 residues in the CDR3. In germline, CDR1 is MGHRA, CDR2 YSYEKL. V dropped 4 bases and J dropped 6 bases, with 12 bases sitting between them. The CDR3 DNA follows: TGCGCCAGCAGCCCCCTCCAAGGGGCCGGGGAGCTGTTTTTT. It codes for CASSPLQGAGELFF.

The gene calls are TRBV2 and TRBJ1-2, with 9 bases identical to TRBD1. The J segment lost 0 bases and the V segment lost 8 bases, leaving 7 bases of the junction unmatched. Germline-derived CDR1 and CDR2 are SNHLY and FYNNEI. The CDR3 covers 15 residues. The CDR3 sequence is CASPPGQGTNYGYTF. CDR3 in DNA: TGTGCCAGCCCTCCGGGACAGGGAACTAACTATGGCTACACCTTC.

The rearrangement uses TRBV28 and TRBJ2-3, with 9 bases identical to TRBD1. V was pared by 6 bases and J by 3 bases, with 10 bases of the junction left unmatched. CDR3 length equals 16 residues. Germline V gene sequence: CDR1 MDHEN, CDR2 SYDVKM. The CDR3 protein is CASRLEKGQGTDTQYF. CDR3 nucleotides: TGTGCCAGCAGATTAGAAAAGGGACAGGGAACAGATACGCAGTATTTT.

V and J are TRBV12-5 and TRBJ1-1, with TRBD1 matching over 12 bases. CDR3 length: 17 amino acids. The germline V gene has CDR1 LGHNT and CDR2 FRNRAP. The CDR3 DNA reads as TGTGCCAACTGCCCGGGACAGGGGGCAACCATGAACACTGAAGCTTTCTTT. Translating it yields CANCPGQGATMNTEAFF.

The V call is TRBV19, the J call TRBJ1-1, with D perhaps TRBD1 (6 bases). CDR3 size: 13 residues. The ends were cut back, 5 bases at V and 1 base at J, with 8 bases in the middle. CDR1 is LNHDA, CDR2 SQIVND, per germline (reference sequence). The CDR3, as DNA: TGTGCCAGTAGTGAGACAGGGAACACTGAAGCTTTCTTT. It codes for CASSETGNTEAFF.

This clone was counted once. V usage is TRBV4-1 and J usage is TRBJ2-1; tentatively, D is TRBD1 or TRBD2 (5 bases each). The CDR3 spans 13 residues. V lost 4 bases, J lost 8 bases, and 12 bases lay in between. Germline CDR1 and CDR2: MGHRA and YSYEKL. The CDR3 region is CASSPPGPDEQFF. The CDR3 DNA reads as TGCGCCAGCAGCCCACCGGGGCCTGATGAGCAGTTCTTC.

This chain links TRBV6-6 with TRBJ2-1; 9 bases match TRBD2. V lost 11 bases, J lost 9 bases, and 11 bases stayed unmatched. Germline V gene sequence: CDR1 MNHNY, CDR2 SVGAGI (reference sequence). The CDR3 is made up of 13 amino acids. The CDR3 loop is CAGSGSLILEQFF. CDR3 nucleotide sequence: TGTGCCGGTAGCGGGAGTCTCATTCTTGAGCAGTTCTTC.

The rearrangement uses TRBV19 and TRBJ2-3; D ambiguous. Per germline, CDR1 LNHDA and CDR2 SQIVND (reference sequence). V lost 1 base and J 4 bases, leaving 12 bases between the germline ends. The CDR3 loop spans 15 amino acids. DNA of the CDR3: TGTGCCAGTAGTATAGGCGCCCTCACGGCAGATACGCAGTATTTT. Its translation is CASSIGALTADTQYF.

This clone appeared once. V usage is TRBV19 and J usage is TRBJ2-1; D unresolved. Trimming removed 3 bases from V and 2 bases from J, with 11 bases in between. CDR1 is LNHDA and CDR2 is SQIVND in the germline V gene (reference sequence). This CDR3 is built from 15 residues. For the CDR3, the DNA is TGTGCCAGTAGTATTCAGGCGGCGACCTACAATGAGCAGTTCTTC. The encoded protein is CASSIQAATYNEQFF.

V usage is TRBV14 and J usage is TRBJ2-7; D unclear. The CDR3 totals 17 residues. The germline V gene has CDR1 SGHDN and CDR2 FVKESK. V lost 5 bases and J 0 bases, leaving 20 bases between the germline ends. The CDR3 coding sequence is TGTGCCAGCAGCGCCCGGGTGGGCTCCCCCAGCTCCTACGAGCAGTACTTC. Protein sequence: CASSARVGSPSSYEQYF.